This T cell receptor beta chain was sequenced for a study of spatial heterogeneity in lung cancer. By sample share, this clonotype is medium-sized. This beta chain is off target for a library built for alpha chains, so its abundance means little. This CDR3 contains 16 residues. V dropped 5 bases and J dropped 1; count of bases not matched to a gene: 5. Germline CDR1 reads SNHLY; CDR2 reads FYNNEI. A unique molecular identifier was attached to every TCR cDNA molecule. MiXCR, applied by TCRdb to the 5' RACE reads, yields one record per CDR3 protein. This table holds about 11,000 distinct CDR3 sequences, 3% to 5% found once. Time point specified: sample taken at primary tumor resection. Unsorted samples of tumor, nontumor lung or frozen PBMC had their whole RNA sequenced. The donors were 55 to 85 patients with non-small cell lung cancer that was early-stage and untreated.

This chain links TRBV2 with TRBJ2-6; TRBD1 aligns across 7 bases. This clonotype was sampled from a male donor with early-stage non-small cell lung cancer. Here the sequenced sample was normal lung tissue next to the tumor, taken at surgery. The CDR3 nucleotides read TGTGCCAGCAGTTTACACAGGGGATCTGGGGCCAACGTCCTGACTTTC. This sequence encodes CASSLHRGSGANVLTF.